The rows below give T cell receptor beta chains drawn from one sample of a study of T cells in Graves' hyperthyroidism and ophthalmopathy. TCRdb redid the calling of the multiplex PCR reads with MiXCR, one entry per CDR3 protein. Of roughly 290,000 distinct CDR3 sequences listed, more than 10% are singletons. Sequencing was performed on blood. These receptors were obtained from a woman aged 30 to 39 with Graves' hyperthyroidism that later progressed to Graves' ophthalmopathy. Both conserved end residues are part of each CDR3. The order of the fields is V gene, J gene, CDR3 protein.

v_gene: TRBV20-1; j_gene: TRBJ2-3; CDR3aa: CSAHGQGSDTQYF
v_gene: TRBV19; j_gene: TRBJ2-7; CDR3aa: CASSTSPGLGREQYF
v_gene: TRBV20-1; j_gene: TRBJ1-1; CDR3aa: CSARDLKGINTEAFF
v_gene: TRBV28; j_gene: TRBJ2-3; CDR3aa: CASSGSYTDTQYF
v_gene: TRBV6-4; j_gene: TRBJ2-7; CDR3aa: CASKVQAFHEQYF
v_gene: TRBV29-1; j_gene: TRBJ2-7; CDR3aa: CSVENRVDEQYF
v_gene: TRBV27; j_gene: TRBJ2-1; CDR3aa: CASKGGTTYNEQFF
v_gene: TRBV9; j_gene: TRBJ2-1; CDR3aa: CASSTQGSSYNEQFF
v_gene: TRBV20-1; j_gene: TRBJ1-2; CDR3aa: CSAPLSGQQQYGYTF
v_gene: TRBV11-2; j_gene: TRBJ2-1; CDR3aa: CASSPRGGGTNEQFF
v_gene: TRBV11-2; j_gene: TRBJ2-7; CDR3aa: CASSLEMALPEQYF
v_gene: TRBV28; j_gene: TRBJ1-4; CDR3aa: CASSLQAFEKLFF
v_gene: TRBV5-6; j_gene: TRBJ1-5; CDR3aa: CASSLGLADPRPQHF
v_gene: TRBV7-2; j_gene: TRBJ1-1; CDR3aa: CASSEIPPEAFF
v_gene: TRBV7-2; j_gene: TRBJ2-2; CDR3aa: CASSLVLFGGTGELFF
v_gene: TRBV5-6; j_gene: TRBJ1-2; CDR3aa: CASSLDTTYYGYTF
v_gene: TRBV4-1; j_gene: TRBJ2-7; CDR3aa: CASSQETGIPYEQYF
v_gene: TRBV12-3/TRBV12-4; j_gene: TRBJ2-5; CDR3aa: CASSSRDRDGETQYF
v_gene: TRBV20-1; j_gene: TRBJ2-1; CDR3aa: CSRAGTSDYNEQFF
v_gene: TRBV6-1; j_gene: TRBJ2-1; CDR3aa: CACLGGNEQFF
v_gene: TRBV29-1; j_gene: TRBJ1-2; CDR3aa: CSVENPGPYYGYTF
v_gene: TRBV5-1; j_gene: TRBJ1-1; CDR3aa: CASSWLGQMNTEAFF
v_gene: TRBV7-9; j_gene: TRBJ2-5; CDR3aa: CASSREVAGGETQYF
v_gene: TRBV5-1; j_gene: TRBJ2-7; CDR3aa: CASSGQGSGYEQYF
v_gene: TRBV24-1; j_gene: TRBJ2-2; CDR3aa: CATSDFAGELFF
v_gene: TRBV7-8; j_gene: TRBJ1-5; CDR3aa: CASSPARPIFTSNQPQHF
v_gene: TRBV5-1; j_gene: TRBJ2-7; CDR3aa: CASRIDPGQGFYEQYF
v_gene: TRBV18; j_gene: TRBJ2-3; CDR3aa: CASSPDRSTDTQYF
v_gene: TRBV19; j_gene: TRBJ2-3; CDR3aa: CASSHTSGIGVDTQYF